This T cell receptor beta chain is from a study of control samples from healthy donors and cancer patients. The trim removed 6 bases at V and 4 bases at J, leaving 4 bases unmatched. Germline V gene sequence: CDR1 MGHDK, CDR2 SYGVNS. This CDR3 has 13 residues. TCRdb's copy holds only in-frame clones and misses some; the assay was immunoSEQ multiplex PCR. The table lists 70,000 to 80,000 clones, about nine tenths of them singletons. This sequence joins TRBV25-1 and TRBJ2-3, with 7 bases fitting TRBD2. The sequence was collected from a woman between 45 and 60 years old with colorectal cancer. Material for sequencing was PBMCs. CDR3 DNA sequence: TGTGCCAGCAGGAGGGGAGGGGCAGATACGCAGTATTTT. This translates into CASRRGGADTQYF.